This T cell receptor (beta chain) was obtained from a study of OX40 agonist ivuxolimab in advanced cancers. The CDR3 is 10 amino acids. Trimming stripped 6 bases from V and 4 bases from J, with 4 bases between. Germline V lookup: CDR1 SNHLY, CDR2 FYNNEI. TCRdb keeps only in-frame clones here, not all; method: immunoSEQ multiplex PCR. In the table there are approximately 11,000 clones, 70% to 90% of which are singletons. Blood sampling was done at baseline, cycle 4 day 1, and cycle 7 day 1. The clonotype originates from an adult with an advanced solid tumor such as melanoma, head and neck, liver or kidney cancer. Sequencing used CD4+ or CD8+ T cells sorted from blood, obtained in a trial of the OX40 agonist ivuxolimab. This sequence joins TRBV2 and TRBJ2-7; the D is unclear. CDR3 in amino acids: CASSRYEQYF. In nucleotides, the CDR3 is TGTGCCAGCAGCAGGTACGAGCAGTACTTC.